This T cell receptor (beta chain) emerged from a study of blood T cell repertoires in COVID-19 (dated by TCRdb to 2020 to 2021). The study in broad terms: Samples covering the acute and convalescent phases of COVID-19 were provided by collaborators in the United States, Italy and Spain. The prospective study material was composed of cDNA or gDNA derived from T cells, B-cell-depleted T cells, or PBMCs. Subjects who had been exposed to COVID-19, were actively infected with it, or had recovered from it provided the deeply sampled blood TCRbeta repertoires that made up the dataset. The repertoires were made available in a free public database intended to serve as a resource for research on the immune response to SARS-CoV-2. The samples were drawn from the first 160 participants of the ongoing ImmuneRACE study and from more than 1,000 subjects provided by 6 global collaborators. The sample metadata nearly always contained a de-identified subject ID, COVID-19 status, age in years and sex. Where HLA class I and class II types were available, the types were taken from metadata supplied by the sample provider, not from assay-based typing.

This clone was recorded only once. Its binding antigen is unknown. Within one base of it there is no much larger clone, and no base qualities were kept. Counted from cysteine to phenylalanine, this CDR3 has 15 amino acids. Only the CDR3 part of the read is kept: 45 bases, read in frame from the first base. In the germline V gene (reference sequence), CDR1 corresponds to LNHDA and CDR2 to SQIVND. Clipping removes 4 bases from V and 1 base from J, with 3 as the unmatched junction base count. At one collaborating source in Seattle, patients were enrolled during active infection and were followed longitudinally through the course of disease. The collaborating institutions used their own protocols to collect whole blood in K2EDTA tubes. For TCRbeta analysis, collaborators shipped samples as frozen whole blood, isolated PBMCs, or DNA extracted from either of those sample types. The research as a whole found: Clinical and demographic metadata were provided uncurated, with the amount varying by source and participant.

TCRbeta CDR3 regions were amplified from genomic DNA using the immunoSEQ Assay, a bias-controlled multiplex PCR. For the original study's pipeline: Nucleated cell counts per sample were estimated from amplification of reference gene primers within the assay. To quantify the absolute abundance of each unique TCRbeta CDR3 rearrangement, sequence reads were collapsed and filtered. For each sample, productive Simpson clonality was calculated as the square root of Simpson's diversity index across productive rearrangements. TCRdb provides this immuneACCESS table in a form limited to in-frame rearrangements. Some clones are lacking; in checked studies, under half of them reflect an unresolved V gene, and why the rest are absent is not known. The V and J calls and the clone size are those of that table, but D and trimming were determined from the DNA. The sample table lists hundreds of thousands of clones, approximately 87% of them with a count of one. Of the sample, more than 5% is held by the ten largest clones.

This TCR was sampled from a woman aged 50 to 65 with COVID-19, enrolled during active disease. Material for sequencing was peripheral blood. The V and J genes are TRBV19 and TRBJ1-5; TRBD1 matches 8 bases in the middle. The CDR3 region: CASSTRQGSNQPQHF. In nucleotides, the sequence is TGTGCCAGTAGTACAAGACAGGGGAGCAATCAGCCCCAGCATTTT.